Listed here are 12 T cell receptor beta chains from one sample, sequenced in a study of cytomegalovirus exposure and HLA in healthy donors. With 60 Vbeta and 13 Jbeta primers, the PCR was carried out. The protocol was immunoSEQ multiplex PCR, while the TCRdb copy is restricted to in-frame clones and leaves out a portion. The data show 130,000 or so clones, about 74% seen once. Source material: PBMCs. These TCRs come from a man in his forties in good health and CMV-seropositive.

The J gene is TRBJ2-7, the V gene TRBV5-6; TRBD1 matches at 8 bases. The CDR3 has 14 residues. Germline V gives CDR1 SGHDT, CDR2 YYEEEE. The V and J ends lost 1 base and 6 bases, in that order; junction bases with no gene match: 6. The chain's CDR3 is CASSLLSGGIEQYF. DNA of the CDR3: TGTGCCAGCAGCTTGTTGTCAGGGGGCATCGAGCAGTACTTC.

The chain joins TRBV5-1 to TRBJ2-7; perhaps TRBD2 as D (6 bases). This CDR3 contains 15 residues. Germline CDR1 reads SGHRS; CDR2 reads YFSETQ. V was clipped by 0 bases and J by 2 bases, with 12 bases between them. In DNA form, the CDR3 reads TGCGCCAGCAGCTTGGGCCCTGGGAGGCCCTACGAGCAGTACTTC. Protein sequence: CASSLGPGRPYEQYF.

This chain uses TRBV5-1 with TRBJ2-6; tentatively, D is TRBD2 (6 bases). V was trimmed by 0 bases and J by 2 bases, leaving 12 bases between them. Germline values: CDR1 SGHRS, CDR2 YFSETQ. The CDR3 is 17 residues long. The CDR3 region is CASSLGGLGTGANVLTF. The CDR3 DNA sequence: TGCGCCAGCAGCTTGGGGGGACTCGGGACTGGGGCCAACGTCCTGACTTTC.

This clone was recorded only once. At one of its ends the junction is not consistent with the germline gene, which may arise from a read error. The chain carries TRBV25-1 and TRBJ2-7; TRBD1 matches at 7 bases. The last part of the DNA fits TRBJ2-5 better; the J call may be wrong. CDR1 MGHDK and CDR2 SYGVNS come from the germline V gene. CDR3 length: 15 residues. In DNA, the CDR3 is TGTGCCAGCAGTAAATACGGACAGGTAGAAGAGACCCAGTACTTC. Encoded protein: CASSKYGQVEETQYF.

CDR3 bases: TGTGCCAGTTTAGGGACAGACTATGGCTACACCTTC. Encoded protein: CASLGTDYGYTF. The chain combines TRBV5-6 with TRBJ1-2, with TRBD1 matching over 7 bases. The V segment lost 8 bases and the J segment 3 bases; nucleotides outside the gene matches: 4. Germline V gene sequence: CDR1 SGHDT, CDR2 YYEEEE. CDR3 length equals 12 residues. The full variable domain, in which reference TRBV5-6 and TRBJ1-2 provide the parts outside the CDR3, is DAGVTQSPTHLIKTRGQQVTLRCSPKSGHDTVSWYQQALGQGPQFIFQYYEEEERQRGNFPDRFSGHQFPNYSSELNVNALLLGDSALYLCASLGTDYGYTFGSGTRLTVV.

As regards this clone: Germline and junction disagree at one end, which may indicate a read error. The rearrangement joins TRBV7-9 to TRBJ1-2, with TRBD1 identical over 8 bases. The CDR3 has 17 amino acids. CDR1 is SEHNR and CDR2 is FQNEAQ in the germline V gene (reference sequence). The CDR3 DNA reads TGTTCCAGCAGCTTATCCGGGACAGGAGTTTCGATCTATGGCTACACCTTC. Its protein is CSSSLSGTGVSIYGYTF.

The chain couples TRBV28 to TRBJ1-2, with 7 bases identical to TRBD1. CDR1 and CDR2 from the germline V gene are MDHEN and SYDVKM. The CDR3 runs to 14 residues. V was pared by 7 bases and J by 0 bases, with 5 bases of the junction left unmatched. CDR3 DNA: TGTGCCAGCAATCCGGGACAGACTAACTATGGCTACACCTTC. Amino acid sequence: CASNPGQTNYGYTF.

This clone appeared a single time. This chain uses TRBV9 with TRBJ2-2; 7 nucleotides line up with TRBD2. Germline values: CDR1 SGDLS, CDR2 YYNGEE. The CDR3 consists of 14 residues. V gave up 2 bases and J gave up 5 bases; unmatched junction bases: 3. The CDR3 nucleotides read TGTGCCAGCAGCGTTACTAGCGTAACCGGGGAGCTGTTTTTT. Amino acid sequence: CASSVTSVTGELFF. The full variable domain, completed using reference TRBV9 and TRBJ2-2, is DSGVTQTPKHLITATGQRVTLRCSPRSGDLSVYWYQQSLDQGLQFLIQYYNGEERAKGNILERFSAQQFPDLHSELNLSSLELGDSALYFCASSVTSVTGELFFGEGSRLTVL.

The genes are TRBV7-9 and TRBJ2-7, with 8 bases fitting TRBD1. CDR1 is SEHNR, CDR2 FQNEAQ, per germline (reference sequence). The CDR3 covers 14 residues. The V and J ends lost 6 bases and 2 bases, in that order; junction bases with no gene match: 6. The CDR3 region has the DNA TGTGCCAGCAGATCCGGACAGGGAGCCTACGAGCAGTACTTC. It yields the protein CASRSGQGAYEQYF. The whole variable domain, remainder taken from reference TRBV7-9 and TRBJ2-7, is DTGVSQNPRHKITKRGQNVTFRCDPISEHNRLYWYRQTLGQGPEFLTYFQNEAQLEKSRLLSDRFSAERPKGSFSTLEIQRTEQGDSAMYLCASRSGQGAYEQYFGPGTRLTVT.

This chain links TRBV7-2 with TRBJ2-5, with TRBD2 matching 7 bases. The CDR3 extends over 13 amino acids. CDR1 SGHTA and CDR2 FQGNSA come from the germline V gene. V shed 5 bases and J 4 bases; nucleotides not matched to a gene: 4. The CDR3 DNA sequence: TGTGCCAGCAGCAAGGGGAGGGGAGAGACCCAGTACTTC. This sequence encodes CASSKGRGETQYF.

V gene TRBV11-2 combines with J gene TRBJ2-1, with TRBD2 matching 9 bases. The CDR3 spans 16 residues. Trimming at V came to 6 bases and at J to 5 bases, leaving 11 bases not matched to a gene. CDR1 and CDR2 from the germline V gene are SGHAT and FQNNGV. The CDR3 DNA sequence: TGTGCCAGCAGTCCTACCCTGGGACTAGCCAACAATGAGCAGTTCTTC. Residues: CASSPTLGLANNEQFF.

The chain couples TRBV28 to TRBJ1-6, with TRBD1 matching over 7 bases. V shed 3 bases, J shed 8 bases, and the junction held 7 bases outside the gene matches. CDR1 is MDHEN and CDR2 is SYDVKM in the germline V gene. This CDR3 comprises 15 residues. CDR3 in DNA: TGTGCCAGCAGTTTTCTACAGGGGAAACATTCACCCCTCCACTTT. It encodes CASSFLQGKHSPLHF. Combining the CDR3 with reference TRBV28 and TRBJ1-6 gives the whole variable domain DVKVTQSSRYLVKRTGEKVFLECVQDMDHENMFWYRQDPGLGLRLIYFSYDVKMKEKGDIPEGYSVSREKKERFSLILESASTNQTSMYLCASSFLQGKHSPLHFGNGTRLTVT.